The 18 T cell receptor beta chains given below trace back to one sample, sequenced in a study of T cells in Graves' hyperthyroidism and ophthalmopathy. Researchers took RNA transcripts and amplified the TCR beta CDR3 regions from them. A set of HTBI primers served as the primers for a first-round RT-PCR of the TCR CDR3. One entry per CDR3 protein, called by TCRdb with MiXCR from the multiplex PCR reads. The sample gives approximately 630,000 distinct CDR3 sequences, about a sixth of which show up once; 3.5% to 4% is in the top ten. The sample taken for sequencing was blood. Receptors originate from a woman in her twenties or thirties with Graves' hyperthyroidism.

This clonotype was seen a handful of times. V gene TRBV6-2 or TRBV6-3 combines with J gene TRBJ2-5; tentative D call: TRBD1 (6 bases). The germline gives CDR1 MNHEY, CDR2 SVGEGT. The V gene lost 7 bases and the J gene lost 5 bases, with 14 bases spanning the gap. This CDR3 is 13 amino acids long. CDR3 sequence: CASIGGQRETQYF. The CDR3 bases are TGTGCCAGCATCGGCGGACAGAGGGAGACCCAGTACTTC.

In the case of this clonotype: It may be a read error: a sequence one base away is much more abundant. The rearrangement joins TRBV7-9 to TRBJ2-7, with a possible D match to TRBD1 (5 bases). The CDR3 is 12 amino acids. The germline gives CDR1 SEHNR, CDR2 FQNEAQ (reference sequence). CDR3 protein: CATSYSGYEQYF. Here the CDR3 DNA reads TGTGCCACCAGCTACTCAGGGTACGAGCAGTACTTC.

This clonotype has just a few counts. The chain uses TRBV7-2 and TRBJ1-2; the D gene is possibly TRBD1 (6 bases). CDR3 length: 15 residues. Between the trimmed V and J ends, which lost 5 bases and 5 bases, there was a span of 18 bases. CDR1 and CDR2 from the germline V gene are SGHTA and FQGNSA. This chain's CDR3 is CASSPAGTTGYGYTF. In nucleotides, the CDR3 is TGTGCCAGCAGCCCGGCCGGGACAACTGGGTATGGCTACACCTTC.

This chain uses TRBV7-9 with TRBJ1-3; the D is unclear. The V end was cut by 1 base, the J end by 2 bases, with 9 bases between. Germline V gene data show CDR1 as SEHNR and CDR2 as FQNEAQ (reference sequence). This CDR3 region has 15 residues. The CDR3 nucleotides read TGTGCCAGCAGCTTAGACGGGGTTGCTGGAAACACCATATATTTT. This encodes CASSLDGVAGNTIYF.

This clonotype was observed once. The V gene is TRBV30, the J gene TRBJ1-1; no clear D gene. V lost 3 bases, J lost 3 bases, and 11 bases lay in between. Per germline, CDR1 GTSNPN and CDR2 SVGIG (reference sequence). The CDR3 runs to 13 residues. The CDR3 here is CAWSPRRDTEAFF. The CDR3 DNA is TGTGCCTGGAGCCCCCGTAGGGACACTGAAGCTTTCTTT.

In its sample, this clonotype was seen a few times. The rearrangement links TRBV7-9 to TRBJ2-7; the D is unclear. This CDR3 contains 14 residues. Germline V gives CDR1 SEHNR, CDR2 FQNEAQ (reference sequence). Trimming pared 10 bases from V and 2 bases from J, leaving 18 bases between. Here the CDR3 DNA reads TGTGCCACACTTGAGGATCAACGAGCCTACGAGCAGTACTTC. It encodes CATLEDQRAYEQYF.

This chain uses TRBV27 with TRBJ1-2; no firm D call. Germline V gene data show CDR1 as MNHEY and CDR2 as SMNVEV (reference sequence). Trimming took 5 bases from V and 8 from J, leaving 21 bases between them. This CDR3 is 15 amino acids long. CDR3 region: CASSPSVSNSGGYTF. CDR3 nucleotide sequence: TGTGCCAGCAGTCCCTCGGTCTCAAATTCGGGGGGCTACACCTTC.

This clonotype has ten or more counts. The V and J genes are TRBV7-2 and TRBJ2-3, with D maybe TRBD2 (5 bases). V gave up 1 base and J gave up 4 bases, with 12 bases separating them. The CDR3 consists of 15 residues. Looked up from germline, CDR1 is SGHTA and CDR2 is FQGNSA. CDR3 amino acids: CASSLGQYGADTQYF. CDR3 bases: TGTGCCAGCAGCTTAGGGCAGTACGGGGCAGATACGCAGTATTTT.

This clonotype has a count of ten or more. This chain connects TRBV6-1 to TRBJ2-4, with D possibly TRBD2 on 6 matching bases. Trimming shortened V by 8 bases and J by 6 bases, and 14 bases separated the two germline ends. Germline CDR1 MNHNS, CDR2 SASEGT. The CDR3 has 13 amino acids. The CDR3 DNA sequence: TGTGCCAGCGGGGGACTTAGCGGAAACATTCAGTACTTC. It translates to CASGGLSGNIQYF.

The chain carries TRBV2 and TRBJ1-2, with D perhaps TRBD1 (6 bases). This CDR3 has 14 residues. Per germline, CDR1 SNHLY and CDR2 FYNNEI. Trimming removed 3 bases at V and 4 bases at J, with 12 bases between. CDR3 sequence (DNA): TGTGCCAGCAGTGACGAGCAGGGGAGCTATGGCTACACCTTC. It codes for CASSDEQGSYGYTF.

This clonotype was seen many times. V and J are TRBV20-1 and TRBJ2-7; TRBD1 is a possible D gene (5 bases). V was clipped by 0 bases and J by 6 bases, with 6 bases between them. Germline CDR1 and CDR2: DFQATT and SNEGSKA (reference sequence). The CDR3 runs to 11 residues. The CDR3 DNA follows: TGCAGTGCTAGAGAGGGGCCCGAGCAGTACTTC. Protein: CSAREGPEQYF.

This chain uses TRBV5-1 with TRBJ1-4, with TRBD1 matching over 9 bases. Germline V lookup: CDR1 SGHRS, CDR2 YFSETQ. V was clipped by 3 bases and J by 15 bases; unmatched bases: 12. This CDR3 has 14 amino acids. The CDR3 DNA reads TGCGCCAGCAGCTCTACAGGGGGCTCGTCTTCCTTGTTTTTT. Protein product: CASSSTGGSSSLFF.

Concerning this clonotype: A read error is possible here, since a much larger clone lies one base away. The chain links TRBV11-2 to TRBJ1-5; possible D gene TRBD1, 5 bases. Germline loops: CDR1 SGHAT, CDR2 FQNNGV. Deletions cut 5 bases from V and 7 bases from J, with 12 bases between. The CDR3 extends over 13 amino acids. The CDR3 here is CASSLRDTQPQHF. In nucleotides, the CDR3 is TGTGCCAGCAGCCTCAGGGATACGCAGCCCCAGCATTTT.

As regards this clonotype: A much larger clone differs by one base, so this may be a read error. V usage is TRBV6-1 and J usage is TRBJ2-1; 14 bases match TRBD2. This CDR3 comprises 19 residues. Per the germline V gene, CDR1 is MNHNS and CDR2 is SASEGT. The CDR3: CASSEALRLAGGRGNGQFF. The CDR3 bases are TGTGCCAGCAGTGAAGCCCTTCGACTAGCGGGAGGGCGGGGGAATGGGCAGTTCTTC.

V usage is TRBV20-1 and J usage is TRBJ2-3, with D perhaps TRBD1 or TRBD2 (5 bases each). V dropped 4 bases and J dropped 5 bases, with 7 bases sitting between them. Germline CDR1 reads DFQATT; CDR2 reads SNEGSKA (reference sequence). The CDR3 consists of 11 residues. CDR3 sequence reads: CSAMGVDTQYF. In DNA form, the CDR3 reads TGCAGTGCTATGGGGGTAGATACGCAGTATTTT.

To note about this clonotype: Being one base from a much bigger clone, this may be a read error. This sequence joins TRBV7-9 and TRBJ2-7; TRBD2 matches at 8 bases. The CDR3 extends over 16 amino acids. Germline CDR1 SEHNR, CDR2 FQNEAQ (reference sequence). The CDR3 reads CANSLGLRTSHYEQYF. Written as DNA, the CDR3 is TGTGCCAACAGCTTAGGACTCAGGACTAGCCACTACGAGCAGTACTTC.

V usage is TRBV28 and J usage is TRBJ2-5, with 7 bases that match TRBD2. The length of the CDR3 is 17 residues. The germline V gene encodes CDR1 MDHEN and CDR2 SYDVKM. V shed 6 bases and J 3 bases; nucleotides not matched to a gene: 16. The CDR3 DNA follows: TGTGCCAGCAGCCCCTCATTGGGGGGGGGGGGGGAAGAGACCCAGTACTTC. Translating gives CASSPSLGGGGEETQYF. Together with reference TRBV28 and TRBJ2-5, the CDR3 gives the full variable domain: DVKVTQSSRYLVKRTGEKVFLECVQDMDHENMFWYRQDPGLGLRLIYFSYDVKMKEKGDIPEGYSVSREKKERFSLILESASTNQTSMYLCASSPSLGGGGEETQYFGPGTRLLVL.

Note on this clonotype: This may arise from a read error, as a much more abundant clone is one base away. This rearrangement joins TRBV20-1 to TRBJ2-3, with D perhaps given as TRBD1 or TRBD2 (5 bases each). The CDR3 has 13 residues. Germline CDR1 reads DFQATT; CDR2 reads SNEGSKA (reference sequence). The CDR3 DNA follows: TGCAGTGCTGAAGAGGGGTACACAGATACGGAGTATTTT. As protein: CSAEEGYTDTEYF.